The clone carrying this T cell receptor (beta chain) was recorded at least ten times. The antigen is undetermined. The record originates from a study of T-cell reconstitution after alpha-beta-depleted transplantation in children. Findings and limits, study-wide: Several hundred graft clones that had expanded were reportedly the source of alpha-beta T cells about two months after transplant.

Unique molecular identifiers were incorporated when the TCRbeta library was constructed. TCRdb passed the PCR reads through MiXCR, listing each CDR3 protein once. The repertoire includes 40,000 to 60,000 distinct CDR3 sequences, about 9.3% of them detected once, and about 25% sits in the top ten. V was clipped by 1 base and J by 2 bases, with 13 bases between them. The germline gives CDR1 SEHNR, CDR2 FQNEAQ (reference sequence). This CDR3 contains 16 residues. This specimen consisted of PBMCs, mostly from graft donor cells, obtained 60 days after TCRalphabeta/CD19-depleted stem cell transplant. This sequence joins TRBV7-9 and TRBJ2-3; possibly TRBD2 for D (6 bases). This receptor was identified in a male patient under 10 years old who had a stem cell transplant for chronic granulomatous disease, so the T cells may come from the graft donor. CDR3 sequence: CASSLGGRPPTDTQYF. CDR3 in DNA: TGTGCCAGCAGCTTAGGAGGGAGGCCCCCCACAGATACGCAGTATTTT.